A single sample gave rise to the 4 T cell receptor beta chains below, sequenced in a study of blood T cell repertoires in COVID-19. The table came from immunoSEQ multiplex PCR; TCRdb's copy has only in-frame clones and leaves some out. The table lists roughly 280,000 clones, approximately 86% of them singletons, with about 10% in the top ten. Sequenced: peripheral blood. Every receptor here comes from a man aged 40-50 years with active or convalescent COVID-19.

This clone was detected only a few times. This chain uses TRBV10-3 with TRBJ2-7; D gene unclear. The CDR3 extends over 12 amino acids. CDR1 is ENHRY and CDR2 is SYGVKD in the germline V gene. Trimming stripped 4 bases from V and 2 bases from J, with 6 bases between. CDR3 bases: TGTGCCATCAGTGTAGAGCCCTACGAGCAGTACTTC. Its protein product is CAISVEPYEQYF.

The chain links TRBV2 to TRBJ1-6, with D possibly TRBD1 on 6 matching bases. CDR1 is SNHLY, CDR2 FYNNEI, per germline. The V end lost 6 bases, the J end lost 0 bases, and 15 bases lay between the germline ends. The CDR3 contains 17 residues. The DNA of the CDR3 is TGTGCCAGCAGCGGCCCGACAGGAAGCTCCTATAATTCACCCCTCCACTTT. It encodes CASSGPTGSSYNSPLHF.

This clone was detected only once. The V and J genes are TRBV6-5 and TRBJ1-2, with D tentatively TRBD1 (6 bases). The CDR3 contains 13 residues. Trimming left V 7 bases short and J 2 bases short, with 11 bases between. Germline V lookup: CDR1 MNHEY, CDR2 SVGAGI. The CDR3 loop reads CASKGDGNYGYTF. CDR3 sequence (DNA): TGTGCCAGCAAGGGGGACGGAAACTATGGCTACACCTTC.

V usage is TRBV7-9 and J usage is TRBJ2-7; D call uncertain. The V end was cut by 5 bases, the J end by 3 bases, with 8 bases between. Germline values: CDR1 SEHNR, CDR2 FQNEAQ (reference sequence). CDR3 size: 12 residues. The CDR3 DNA is TGTGCCAGCAGCCCGTCGGGCTACGAGCAGTACTTC. Translation: CASSPSGYEQYF.